These T cell receptor beta chains were read from a single sample in a study of blood T cell repertoires in COVID-19. Here immunoSEQ multiplex PCR was the method, and the copy in TCRdb shows in-frame clones only, minus some. The profile shows a few hundred thousand clones, around 90% of them singletons. The sequenced material came from peripheral blood. The receptors were gathered from a man younger than 35 with COVID-19, enrolled during active disease. The CDR3 runs from the conserved cysteine through the conserved F or W. D genes are given only for firm matches. The size entry is marked missing in some rows and otherwise reads once, few, many or a size class.

>-|TRBV4-1|TRBJ2-5|-|15
TGCGCCAGCAGCCAAGACCCGGCAGGGCCAGAGACCCAGTACTTC
CASSQDPAGPETQYF
>TRBD2|TRBV9|TRBJ2-1|-|16
TGTGCCAGCAGCGTAGCCCAGCGGGAGGTCTACAATGAGCAGTTCTTC
CASSVAQREVYNEQFF
>TRBD1|TRBV5-6|TRBJ1-1|-|17
TGTGCCAGCAGCGGACTCCCAGGGGGCCTTATGAACACTGAAGCTTTCTTT
CASSGLPGGLMNTEAFF
>TRBD1|TRBV24-1|TRBJ1-2|-|12
TGTGCCACCGGACAGGGGAGCTATGGCTACACCTTC
CATGQGSYGYTF
>TRBD2|TRBV5-1|TRBJ2-3|-|14
TGCGCCAGCAGCTTACTAGCGGAAGTAGATACGCAGTATTTT
CASSLLAEVDTQYF
>-|TRBV9|TRBJ2-3|-|15
TGTGCCAGCAGCGGCAGTATCCGGGCAGGGGATACGCAGTATTTT
CASSGSIRAGDTQYF
>-|TRBV29-1|TRBJ1-2|-|12
TGCAGCGTTCGACTGACTAACTATGGCTACACCTTC
CSVRLTNYGYTF
>TRBD1|TRBV30|TRBJ1-2|once|15
TGTGCCTGGAGTGAGAAAACAGGGGGCCACTATGGCTACACCTTC
CAWSEKTGGHYGYTF
>-|TRBV19|TRBJ1-1|-|15
TGTGCCAGTAGTATCTCGGCAGGCCCGGGGTCTGAAGCTTTCTTT
CASSISAGPGSEAFF
>-|TRBV19|TRBJ1-4|-|15
TGTGCCAGTAGTATCCTCGGGGGGCTTACAGAAAAACTGTTTTTT
CASSILGGLTEKLFF
>-|TRBV6-1|TRBJ1-2|-|14
TGTGCCAGCAGTGAAGGCCCAGGGAGGGGTGGCTACACCTTC
CASSEGPGRGGYTF
>-|TRBV6-5|TRBJ2-1|-|12
TGTGCCAGCAGACGCCCTAACAATGAGCAGTTCTTC
CASRRPNNEQFF
>TRBD1|TRBV5-8|TRBJ2-5|-|16
TGTGCCAGCAGCTCGGGACAGGGGACGCCCGGGGAGACCCAGTACTTC
CASSSGQGTPGETQYF
>-|TRBV6-1|TRBJ1-2|-|15
TGTGCCAGCAGTGAACCGCCCTCCGGAGGCTATGGCTACACCTTC
CASSEPPSGGYGYTF
>TRBD2|TRBV7-9|TRBJ2-7|-|17
TGTGCCAGCAGCAAGCGATCCGGGACTAGCGGTCTTTTCGAGCAGTACTTC
CASSKRSGTSGLFEQYF
>-|TRBV7-9|TRBJ2-7|few|14
TGTGCCAGCAGCTTAGTAGCTAGTACGGCCGAGCAGTACTTC
CASSLVASTAEQYF
>-|TRBV2|TRBJ2-4|few|15
TGTGCCAGCGGCGGGACAGAGACTGCCAAAAACATTCAGTACTTC
CASGGTETAKNIQYF
>-|TRBV12-5|TRBJ2-5|-|18
TGTGCTAGTGGTTTGGTGGCAGGGGAGCGGGCGGGGGAAGAGACCCAGTACTTC
CASGLVAGERAGEETQYF
>TRBD1|TRBV19|TRBJ1-1|-|15
TGTGCCAGTAGTATGTCACAGGGGTCACTCACTGAAGCTTTCTTT
CASSMSQGSLTEAFF
>TRBD2|TRBV5-1|TRBJ2-7|-|15
TGCGCCAGCAGGCCTCTAGCGGACATAACCTACGAGCAGTACTTC
CASRPLADITYEQYF
>-|TRBV4-1|TRBJ2-6|once|16
TGCGCCAGCAGCCAAGAGGGAGAGGCTGGGGCCAACGTCCTGACTTTC
CASSQEGEAGANVLTF
>TRBD1|TRBV30|TRBJ2-1|few|15
TGTGCCTGGAGTGTCTCCAGGGGGCTGAACAATGAGCAGTTCTTC
CAWSVSRGLNNEQFF
>-|TRBV12-5|TRBJ1-2|-|14
TGTGCTAGTGGTTTGGGAGGAACTAACTATGGCTACACCTTC
CASGLGGTNYGYTF
>-|TRBV11-2|TRBJ2-3|-|16
TGTGCCAGCAGCCTCCGACTGACGGCTAGCACAGATACGCAGTATTTT
CASSLRLTASTDTQYF
>TRBD1|TRBV5-1|TRBJ2-7|-|14
TGCGCCAGCACAACTTCCGTGACAGGGGACGAGCAGTACTTC
CASTTSVTGDEQYF
>TRBD1|TRBV6-5|TRBJ2-2|-|15
TGTGCCAGCAGGGTTCGTAGACAGGGATCCGGGGAGCTGTTTTTT
CASRVRRQGSGELFF
>TRBD2|TRBV5-1|TRBJ2-7|once|15
TGCGCCAGCAGCTTGGGAACTAGCGGGACCTACGAGCAGTACTTC
CASSLGTSGTYEQYF
>TRBD2|TRBV6-5|TRBJ2-3|-|16
TGTGCCAGCAGTTACAGAACTAGCGGGAAAAAAGATACGCAGTATTTT
CASSYRTSGKKDTQYF
>TRBD2|TRBV3-1/TRBV3-2|TRBJ2-1|-|14
TGTGCCAGCAGTCGTGGGGGGGGTAACAATGAGCAGTTCTTC
CASSRGGGNNEQFF
>TRBD2|TRBV2|TRBJ2-5|-|15
TGTGCCAGCAGTCGAACAGGGACTAGCGGGCCGACCCAGTACTTC
CASSRTGTSGPTQYF
>-|TRBV7-9|TRBJ2-1|once|12
TGTGCCAGCAGCTCATTTTACAATGAGCAGTTCTTC
CASSSFYNEQFF
>TRBD2|TRBV3-1/TRBV3-2|TRBJ2-5|-|14
TGTGCCTCCAGAACAGCGGGGGGTAAAGAGACCCAGTACTTC
CASRTAGGKETQYF
>TRBD2|TRBV5-5|TRBJ2-7|-|17
TGTGCCAGCAGTCTCCCCGTGGGAGGGAGGAGCTCCTACGAGCAGTACTTC
CASSLPVGGRSSYEQYF